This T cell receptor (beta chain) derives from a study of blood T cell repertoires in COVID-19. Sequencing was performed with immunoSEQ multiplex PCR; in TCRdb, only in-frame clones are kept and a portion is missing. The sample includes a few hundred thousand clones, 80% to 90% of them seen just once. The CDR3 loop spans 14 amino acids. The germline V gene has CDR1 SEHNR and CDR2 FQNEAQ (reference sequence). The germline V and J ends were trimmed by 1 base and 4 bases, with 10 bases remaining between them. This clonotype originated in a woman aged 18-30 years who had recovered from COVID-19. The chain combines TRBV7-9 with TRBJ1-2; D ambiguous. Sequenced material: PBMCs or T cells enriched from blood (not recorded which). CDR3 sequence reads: CASSLEQLSYGYTF. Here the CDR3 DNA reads TGTGCCAGCAGCTTAGAACAGCTTAGCTATGGCTACACCTTC.